This passage covers 28 T cell receptor beta chains from one sample sequenced in a study of CD8+CD57+ T cells in acquired aplastic anemia. Genomic DNA served as template for TCR beta VDJ and CDR3 profiling. TCRdb ran MiXCR on the reads and lists one entry per CDR3 protein. The sample consists of about 110,000 distinct CDR3 sequences, 40% to 60% of them appearing once. The sequenced sample consisted of sorted CD4+, CD8+, or CD8+CD57+ T cells (not recorded which) from PBMCs. These receptors were taken from a human donor in good health, serving as a control.

The chain has TRBV10-3 and TRBJ1-5; D is perhaps TRBD1 (5 bases). Germline lookup yields CDR1 ENHRY and CDR2 SYGVKD. CDR3 size: 17 residues. Trimming took 10 bases from V and 0 from J, leaving 22 bases between them. CDR3 in amino acids: CATADIEGPYSNQPQHF. CDR3 sequence (DNA): TGTGCCACCGCGGACATCGAGGGGCCATATAGCAATCAGCCCCAGCATTTT.

This sequence joins TRBV25-1 and TRBJ2-3; weak D call: TRBD1 (8 bases). The CDR3 length is 16 residues. Germline CDR1 MGHDK, CDR2 SYGVNS. V lost 4 bases, J lost 5 bases, and 19 bases lay in between. The CDR3 loop is CASSGGGRGRGDTQYF. The CDR3 DNA reads as TGTGCCAGCAGTGGGGGGGGCAGGGGGCGGGGAGATACGCAGTATTTT.

In its sample, this clonotype was seen many times. V gene TRBV20-1 combines with J gene TRBJ2-1, with D uncertain. The CDR3 totals 14 residues. The ends were cut back, 5 bases at V and 6 bases at J, with 17 bases in the middle. Germline V gene data show CDR1 as DFQATT and CDR2 as SNEGSKA (reference sequence). The CDR3 coding sequence is TGCAGTGCTGGAATTAGGCAGGAGATCAATGAGCAGTTCTTC. It is translated as CSAGIRQEINEQFF.

Many counts were recorded for this clonotype. The genes are TRBV20-1 and TRBJ1-1, with a weak D call TRBD1 (5 bases). Germline V gene lookup returns CDR1 DFQATT and CDR2 SNEGSKA (reference sequence). This CDR3 spans 16 amino acids. V was pared by 0 bases and J by 6 bases, with 20 bases between. This CDR3 is CSARDPPQGESAEAFF. The CDR3, as DNA: TGCAGTGCTAGAGATCCTCCTCAGGGTGAGTCTGCTGAAGCTTTCTTT.

This chain joins TRBV15 and TRBJ1-1, with no clear D. Trimming cost V 4 bases and J 2 bases, with 8 bases left between them. In germline, CDR1 is LNHNV, CDR2 YYDKDF (reference sequence). This CDR3 region has 13 residues. DNA of the CDR3: TGTGCCACCAGCAAGAGCCCCAACACTGAAGCTTTCTTT. It is translated as CATSKSPNTEAFF.

The chain has TRBV7-2 and TRBJ1-6; a possible D gene is TRBD1 (6 bases). CDR1 is SGHTA, CDR2 FQGNSA, per germline. The CDR3 extends over 14 amino acids. Trimming cost V 10 bases and J 6 bases, with 16 bases left between them. The CDR3 nucleotides read TGTGCCATAACCCGAACAGGGAGTAATTCACCCCTCCACTTT. As protein: CAITRTGSNSPLHF.

The chain carries TRBV20-1 and TRBJ2-2; D not certain. The V end was cut by 3 bases, the J end by 6 bases, with 14 bases between. CDR3 length: 14 residues. Germline CDR1 DFQATT, CDR2 SNEGSKA (reference sequence). This CDR3 reads CSASTFTFPGELFF. The DNA of the CDR3 is TGCAGTGCTAGTACATTTACGTTCCCCGGGGAGCTGTTTTTT.

The J gene is TRBJ1-1, the V gene TRBV2; no reliable D call. Trimming cost V 5 bases and J 7 bases, with 11 bases left between them. The CDR3 is made up of 12 amino acids. Germline V lookup: CDR1 SNHLY, CDR2 FYNNEI. The CDR3 DNA sequence: TGTGCCAGCAGTTTTTCCGGGGATGAAGCTTTCTTT. Its protein product is CASSFSGDEAFF.

A remark on this clonotype: At one boundary the junction diverges from the germline segment, which might be a read error. This chain connects TRBV25-1 to TRBJ1-4; 8 positions agree with TRBD1. The CDR3 extends over 16 amino acids. CDR1 MGHDK and CDR2 SYGVNS come from the germline V gene. The CDR3 nucleotides read TGTGCCAGCAGTGGCCCTGACAGGGGACCTAATGAAGAACTGTTTTTT. Residues: CASSGPDRGPNEELFF.

This clonotype occurred many times. The chain is built from TRBV2 and TRBJ1-2, with D perhaps TRBD1 (5 bases). The CDR3 runs to 16 residues. Germline V gene lookup returns CDR1 SNHLY and CDR2 FYNNEI. With 2 bases removed from V and 5 bases from J, the gap between germline ends came to 18 bases. DNA for the CDR3: TGTGCCAGCAGTGAATCGGGGACGGAATATTCTTATGGCTACACCTTC. The encoded protein is CASSESGTEYSYGYTF.

This clonotype was detected ten times or more. This rearrangement joins TRBV9 to TRBJ2-7, with D maybe TRBD1 (6 bases). V was pared by 3 bases and J by 2 bases, with 18 bases between. The CDR3 loop spans 16 amino acids. Looked up from germline, CDR1 is SGDLS and CDR2 is YYNGEE. The CDR3 DNA is TGTGCCAGCAGCGCCAATACCGGGACAAGGGCCTACGAGCAGTACTTC. As protein: CASSANTGTRAYEQYF.

This clonotype was counted ten times or more. The rearrangement joins TRBV12-3 or TRBV12-4 to TRBJ2-1; perhaps D is TRBD1 or TRBD2 (5 bases each). V lost 3 bases and J 9 bases, leaving 9 bases between the germline ends. This CDR3 comprises 12 residues. CDR3 sequence reads: CASSFEGSEQFF. The DNA of the CDR3 is TGTGCCAGCAGTTTCGAGGGGAGTGAGCAGTTCTTC.

As concerns this clonotype: A read error may explain this, as a much larger clone is one base away. The gene calls are TRBV3-1 and TRBJ1-3; D unresolved. With 9 bases removed from V and 2 bases from J, the gap between germline ends came to 8 bases. The CDR3 is 12 residues long. Germline values: CDR1 LGHDT, CDR2 YNNKEL (reference sequence). CDR3 loop: CASTEAGNTIYF. CDR3 sequence (DNA): TGTGCCAGTACAGAGGCTGGAAACACCATATATTTT.

This clonotype was observed a handful of times. This may come from a read error, since a much larger clone is one base off. V gene TRBV6-1 combines with J gene TRBJ1-1; D remains ambiguous. Trimming left V 3 bases short and J 4 bases short, with 15 bases between. The CDR3 loop spans 15 amino acids. Looked up from germline, CDR1 is MNHNS and CDR2 is SASEGT. CDR3 in amino acids: CASSDPGRESTEAFF. DNA for the CDR3: TGTGCCAGCAGTGACCCCGGTAGGGAGAGCACTGAAGCTTTCTTT.

Turning to this clonotype: Since the CDR3 does not end with the conserved phenylalanine or tryptophan, this likely comes from a read error. V and J are TRBV19 and TRBJ1-1; D possibly corresponds to TRBD1 (6 bases). The germline gives CDR1 LNHDA, CDR2 SQIVND (reference sequence). The V and J ends lost 2 bases and 5 bases respectively, with 12 bases between them. CDR3 length: 14 residues. The chain's CDR3 is CASSIRGDSTEAFS. Here the CDR3 DNA reads TGTGCCAGTAGTATAAGGGGGGATAGTACTGAAGCTTTCTCT.

This clonotype appeared once. The V and J genes are TRBV25-1 and TRBJ2-5, with D possibly TRBD1 on 5 matching bases. This CDR3 contains 16 residues. The V gene's germline CDR1 is MGHDK and CDR2 SYGVNS. V lost 9 bases, J lost 1 base, and 21 bases lay in between. CDR3 residues: CASSIRASGFQETQYF. The CDR3 region has the DNA TGTGCCAGTAGTATTCGGGCCTCAGGGTTCCAAGAGACCCAGTACTTC.

The chain employs TRBV10-3 and TRBJ2-1; TRBD1 aligns across 9 bases. This CDR3 is 15 amino acids long. Trimming at V came to 5 bases and at J to 2 bases, leaving 4 bases not matched to a gene. CDR1 ENHRY and CDR2 SYGVKD come from the germline V gene. CDR3 residues: CAISTDRGAYNEQFF. The CDR3 DNA is TGTGCCATCAGTACGGACAGGGGAGCCTACAATGAGCAGTTCTTC.

The chain is built from TRBV19 and TRBJ2-1; 8 bases fit TRBD2. Germline V lookup: CDR1 LNHDA, CDR2 SQIVND (reference sequence). This CDR3 has 14 residues. Unmatched junction bases numbered 8, after V lost 7 bases and J lost 6 bases. The CDR3: CASKDSGTRNEQFF. The DNA for the CDR3 is TGTGCCAGTAAGGATAGCGGGACCCGCAATGAGCAGTTCTTC.

The V and J genes are TRBV11-1 and TRBJ1-2, with 7 bases that match TRBD1. The germline gives CDR1 SGHAT, CDR2 FQDESV (reference sequence). The ends lost 8 bases at V and 6 bases at J; junction bases unmatched: 3. The CDR3 length is 11 residues. The CDR3 loop is CASGTANGYTF. Here the CDR3 DNA reads TGTGCCAGCGGGACAGCAAATGGCTACACCTTC.

The DNA of the CDR3 is TGCAGTGGGGATGGGTCTAGCACAGATACGCAGTATTTT. This encodes CSGDGSSTDTQYF. The chain has TRBV20-1 and TRBJ2-3, with D unclear. V lost 7 bases, J lost 0 bases, and 11 bases lay in between. This CDR3 comprises 13 residues. Germline V lookup: CDR1 DFQATT, CDR2 SNEGSKA (reference sequence).

This clonotype was counted ten times or more. This chain uses TRBV12-3 or TRBV12-4 with TRBJ1-5; perhaps TRBD1 as D (6 bases). Trimming removed 6 bases from V and 1 base from J, with 13 bases in between. The length of the CDR3 is 15 residues. The CDR3 bases are TGTGCCAGCAGCCCGTCAGGGGTCAGCAATCAGCCCCAGCATTTT. As protein: CASSPSGVSNQPQHF.

This clonotype was counted between two and nine times. V gene TRBV2 combines with J gene TRBJ1-2; maybe TRBD1 (5 bases). The V end lost 2 bases, the J end lost 3 bases, and 10 bases lay between the germline ends. CDR1 is SNHLY, CDR2 FYNNEI, per germline. This CDR3 is 14 amino acids long. The CDR3 bases are TGTGCCAGCAGTGAACAGGGAGGAGACTATGGCTACACCTTC. This translates into CASSEQGGDYGYTF.

This clonotype was seen only a few times. The V call is TRBV3-1, the J call TRBJ1-4, with D perhaps TRBD1 (5 bases). The CDR3 is made up of 16 amino acids. Germline V gene lookup returns CDR1 LGHDT and CDR2 YNNKEL (reference sequence). V dropped 0 bases and J dropped 6 bases, with 14 bases sitting between them. The CDR3 DNA sequence: TGTGCCAGCAGCCAAGAGTCGGCAGGGATTGATGAAAAACTGTTTTTT. Its protein is CASSQESAGIDEKLFF.

DNA of the CDR3: TGTGCCACACATAGGGGGGGGACGGGAACCGGGGAGCTGTTTTTT. Protein product: CATHRGGTGTGELFF. The chain couples TRBV7-2 to TRBJ2-2; D may be TRBD2 (7 bases). This CDR3 has 15 residues. Between the trimmed V and J ends, which lost 10 bases and 5 bases, there was a span of 20 bases. Germline V gene sequence: CDR1 SGHTA, CDR2 FQGNSA. Full variable domain (remainder filled in from reference TRBV7-2 and TRBJ2-2): GAGVSQSPSNKVTEKGKDVELRCDPISGHTALYWYRQSLGQGLEFLIYFQGNSAPDKSGLPSDRFSAERTGGSVSTLTIQRTQQEDSAVYLCATHRGGTGTGELFFGEGSRLTVL.

Ten or more counts support this clonotype. V gene TRBV4-3 combines with J gene TRBJ2-1; D remains unclear. Trimming stripped 0 bases from V and 7 bases from J, with 10 bases between. The germline V gene encodes CDR1 LGHNA and CDR2 YSLEER. The CDR3 is 14 amino acids. CDR3 sequence (DNA): TGCGCCAGCAGCCAAGATCTGAAAGCGAATGAGCAGTTCTTC. It specifies CASSQDLKANEQFF.

The V call is TRBV4-1, the J call TRBJ1-2; D is unclear. Trimming removed 3 bases from V and 5 bases from J, with 19 bases in between. The CDR3 runs to 16 residues. Germline V gives CDR1 MGHRA, CDR2 YSYEKL. DNA for the CDR3: TGCGCCAGCAGCCACCGAGTGGGAGATGCCAGGTATGGCTACACCTTC. Translating it yields CASSHRVGDARYGYTF.

This rearrangement joins TRBV20-1 to TRBJ1-2, with TRBD1 identical over 7 bases. The germline gives CDR1 DFQATT, CDR2 SNEGSKA (reference sequence). The CDR3 sequence is 14 residues long. With 2 bases clipped from V and 1 base from J, the junction kept 4 bases outside the gene matches. CDR3 in DNA: TGCAGTGCTAGACCGGCAGGGGGTAACTATGGCTACACCTTC. Encoded protein: CSARPAGGNYGYTF.

On this clonotype: The final CDR3 position lacks the conserved phenylalanine or tryptophan, pointing to a likely read error. V is TRBV24-1 and J is TRBJ2-1; D not certain. Germline values: CDR1 KGHDR, CDR2 SFDVKD. The CDR3 extends over 10 amino acids. V shed 10 bases and J shed 10 bases, with 10 bases lying between them. The CDR3 sequence is CATGGNEQFL. CDR3 nucleotides: TGTGCCACGGGTGGCAACGAGCAGTTCCTC.